Listed here are 13 T cell receptor beta chains from one sample, sequenced in a study of cytomegalovirus exposure and HLA in healthy donors. PCR was performed using 60 Vbeta and 13 Jbeta primers. The assay was immunoSEQ multiplex PCR, and TCRdb's table has in-frame clones only and misses some. The sample holds some 110,000 clones; around 77% are singletons and the top ten take roughly 13%. The sequenced material came from PBMCs. These receptors all come from a woman in her thirties or forties in good health and CMV-seropositive.

CDR3 loop: CASSIGGGEQYF. The CDR3 DNA sequence: TGTGCCAGTAGTATAGGAGGCGGTGAGCAGTACTTC. This rearrangement joins TRBV19 to TRBJ2-7, with D unresolved. V was trimmed by 1 base and J by 7 bases, leaving 8 bases between them. CDR1 LNHDA and CDR2 SQIVND come from the germline V gene (reference sequence). The CDR3 runs 12 residues.

J is TRBJ2-7 and V is TRBV28; weak D call: TRBD1 (6 bases). This CDR3 contains 13 residues. The V end was cut by 5 bases, the J end by 3 bases, with 11 bases between. CDR1 and CDR2 from the germline V gene are MDHEN and SYDVKM. The CDR3 protein is CASSVTGDYEQYF. DNA of the CDR3: TGTGCCAGCAGTGTGACAGGCGACTACGAGCAGTACTTC.

This clone has just a few counts. V usage is TRBV11-2 and J usage is TRBJ1-3, with a possible D match to TRBD1 (6 bases). V shed 3 bases and J shed 4 bases, with 13 bases lying between them. The CDR3 runs 15 residues. Germline CDR1 is SGHAT and CDR2 is FQNNGV. The CDR3 DNA is TGTGCCAGCAGCTTTCACCGGGACACAGGAAACACCATATATTTT. Protein: CASSFHRDTGNTIYF. The full variable domain, rest sourced from reference TRBV11-2 and TRBJ1-3, is EAGVAQSPRYKIIEKRQSVAFWCNPISGHATLYWYQQILGQGPKLLIQFQNNGVVDDSQLPKDRFSAERLKGVDSTLKIQPAKLEDSAVYLCASSFHRDTGNTIYFGEGSWLTVV.

The chain employs TRBV7-2 and TRBJ1-2; D gene uncertain. V lost 1 base to trimming and J lost 0 bases, with 6 bases between them. This CDR3 spans 14 amino acids. Germline assignment: CDR1 SGHTA and CDR2 FQGNSA. CDR3 residues: CASSLGQTNYGYTF. DNA of the CDR3: TGTGCCAGCAGCTTAGGGCAGACTAACTATGGCTACACCTTC.

This clone occurred a few times. The chain has TRBV11-2 and TRBJ2-7, with TRBD2 identical over 8 bases. Trimming cost V 1 base and J 2 bases; bases outside gene matches: 1. Germline-derived CDR1 and CDR2 are SGHAT and FQNNGV. The CDR3 has 14 amino acids. Here the CDR3 DNA reads TGTGCCAGCAGCTTAGCGGGAGGGCCCTACGAGCAGTACTTC. It yields the protein CASSLAGGPYEQYF.

The chain joins TRBV5-1 to TRBJ2-2; TRBD2 matches 9 bases. The germline CDR1 and CDR2 sequences are SGHRS and YFSETQ. Trimming cost V 4 bases and J 7 bases; bases outside gene matches: 8. The CDR3 runs 15 residues. The CDR3 nucleotides read TGCGCCAGCAGCCCTTTAGCGGGAGTGAGCGGGGAGCTGTTTTTT. It translates to CASSPLAGVSGELFF.

This chain links TRBV2 with TRBJ1-1, with a weak D call TRBD1 (6 bases). V lost 3 bases and J lost 10, with 18 bases in between. The length of the CDR3 is 14 residues. The germline V gene encodes CDR1 SNHLY and CDR2 FYNNEI. The CDR3 loop reads CASSEPGQSRRAFF. The CDR3 DNA reads as TGTGCCAGCAGTGAGCCGGGACAATCCCGGAGAGCTTTCTTT.

This chain connects TRBV18 to TRBJ2-5; tentatively, D is TRBD1 (5 bases). From germline, CDR1 is KGHSH and CDR2 LQKENI. The CDR3 runs to 16 residues. The V end was cut by 2 bases, the J end by 2 bases, with 15 bases between. The DNA of the CDR3 is TGTGCCAGCTCACCAGTTAAGACAGATCCTCAAGAGACCCAGTACTTC. Its translation is CASSPVKTDPQETQYF.

V usage is TRBV14 and J usage is TRBJ2-7, with unresolved D. Germline CDR1 is SGHDN and CDR2 is FVKESK. CDR3 length: 12 amino acids. V lost 1 base, J lost 9 bases, and 10 bases lay in between. CDR3 bases: TGTGCCAGCAGCCAAGGAGTCGCCGGGCAGTACTTC. Encoded protein: CASSQGVAGQYF. Variable domain in full (rest from reference TRBV14 and TRBJ2-7): EAGVTQFPSHSVIEKGQTVTLRCDPISGHDNLYWYRRVMGKEIKFLLHFVKESKQDESGMPNNRFLAERTGGTYSTLKVQPAELEDSGVYFCASSQGVAGQYFGPGTRLTVT.

The rearrangement uses TRBV5-6 and TRBJ2-3; D not resolved. Germline V gene sequence: CDR1 SGHDT, CDR2 YYEEEE. V was shortened by 0 bases and J by 2 bases, with 7 bases between the two germline ends. The CDR3 extends over 14 amino acids. In nucleotides, the CDR3 is TGTGCCAGCAGCTTGGCGTCCTCCACAGATACGCAGTATTTT. This translates into CASSLASSTDTQYF.

This clone appeared once. The chain is built from TRBV2 and TRBJ2-1, with 10 positions matching TRBD2. V lost 9 bases to trimming and J lost 2 bases; unmatched junction nucleotides: 13. This CDR3 has 17 amino acids. Germline V gives CDR1 SNHLY, CDR2 FYNNEI. The chain's CDR3 is CARSQREGQGTYNEQFF. The CDR3 bases are TGTGCCAGATCCCAGCGGGAGGGCCAAGGGACCTACAATGAGCAGTTCTTC.

The chain uses TRBV28 and TRBJ2-2; 12 bases line up with TRBD1. This CDR3 has 16 residues. In germline, CDR1 is MDHEN, CDR2 SYDVKM. V gave up 6 bases and J gave up 4 bases; unmatched junction bases: 6. The CDR3 DNA reads as TGTGCCAGCAGCTCTCCGGGACAGGGGGCCACCGGGGAGCTGTTTTTT. Translated: CASSSPGQGATGELFF.

This clone appeared once. The chain has TRBV29-1 and TRBJ2-7; 8 nucleotides agree with TRBD2. This CDR3 spans 17 amino acids. CDR1 SQVTM and CDR2 ANQGSEA come from the germline V gene. Unmatched junction bases numbered 17, after V lost 6 bases and J lost 1 base. For the CDR3, the DNA is TGCAGCGTCGGGGGGATTAGCGGGATCCAAGCTTCCTACGAGCAGTACTTC. Its protein is CSVGGISGIQASYEQYF.